Below, 10 T cell receptor beta chains from the same sample are listed, as sequenced in a study of CD8 T cells in ankylosing spondylitis. TCRdb reanalysed the 5' RACE reads using MiXCR and keeps one entry per CDR3 protein. Among roughly 250,000 distinct CDR3 sequences, over 8.5% were seen once, and the ten largest hold almost 7%. The material sequenced was blood, either unsorted or a sorted T cell fraction (not recorded which). These receptors originate from a male donor with ankylosing spondylitis or in good health (not recorded which).

Many counts were recorded for this clonotype. V and J are TRBV6-1 and TRBJ1-1; 7 bases fit TRBD1. The ends lost 7 bases at V and 0 bases at J; junction bases unmatched: 5. The germline V gene has CDR1 MNHNS and CDR2 SASEGT. The CDR3 is 14 amino acids. The CDR3 coding sequence is TGTGCCAGCATTCCGGGACAGCTGAACACTGAAGCTTTCTTT. Translating it yields CASIPGQLNTEAFF.

In regard to this clonotype: This may stem from a read error, because a much larger clone lies one nucleotide away. The chain employs TRBV9 and TRBJ2-5; D may be TRBD1 (6 bases). This CDR3 has 15 residues. Germline V gene lookup returns CDR1 SGDLS and CDR2 YYNGEE. The CDR3: CTSSVATGLRETQYF. DNA of the CDR3: TGTACCAGCAGCGTAGCTACAGGGTTGCGAGAGACCCAGTACTTC.

The chain has TRBV4-3 and TRBJ2-7; D uncertain. The CDR3 contains 14 residues. V was cut by 1 base and J by 1 base, with 8 bases left in between. CDR1 and CDR2 from the germline V gene are LGHNA and YSLEER. CDR3 sequence (DNA): TGCGCCAGCAGCCAAGGGTTAAGGTCCTACGAGCAGTACTTC. Translated: CASSQGLRSYEQYF.

In its sample, this clonotype was seen many times. The chain employs TRBV6-2 or TRBV6-3 and TRBJ2-1, with TRBD2 as a possible D gene (5 bases). The CDR3 sequence is 14 residues long. Germline CDR1 is MNHEY and CDR2 is SVGEGT. V was shortened by 6 bases and J by 3 bases, with 12 bases between the two germline ends. CDR3 DNA: TGTGCCAGCAGGGATTCGACTAACTACAATGAGCAGTTCTTC. It codes for CASRDSTNYNEQFF.

The table lists this clonotype with many counts. CDR3 bases: TGCGCCAGCAGCCGTTACAGGGGGCCCAGACAGCCCCAGCATTTT. It codes for CASSRYRGPRQPQHF. The chain uses TRBV4-3 and TRBJ1-5; TRBD1 matches 9 bases. Unmatched junction bases numbered 8, after V lost 4 bases and J lost 7 bases. CDR3 size: 15 residues. Per the germline V gene, CDR1 is LGHNA and CDR2 is YSLEER.

In this sample, this clonotype turned up many times. The V call is TRBV15, the J call TRBJ1-1; D possibly corresponds to TRBD1 (6 bases). The CDR3 has 11 amino acids. Germline V gene lookup returns CDR1 LNHNV and CDR2 YYDKDF (reference sequence). Trimming shortened V by 3 bases and J by 11 bases, and 10 bases separated the two germline ends. DNA of the CDR3: TGTGCCACCAGCAGCGGGGGGGCGGCTTTCTTT. This encodes CATSSGGAAFF.

CDR3: CASSPQGDTGANVLTF. CDR3 coding DNA: TGTGCCAGCAGCCCCCAGGGGGATACTGGGGCCAACGTCCTGACTTTC. The rearrangement uses TRBV4-2 and TRBJ2-6; the match to TRBD1 covers 7 bases. This CDR3 has 16 residues. Germline V gene lookup returns CDR1 LGHNA and CDR2 YNFKEQ. The V gene end was trimmed by 4 bases and the J gene end by 2 bases; junction bases not matched to a gene: 5.

Many counts were recorded for this clonotype. The CDR3 is CATEQANIQYF. In DNA form, the CDR3 reads TGTGCCACCGAACAGGCAAACATTCAGTACTTC. The J gene is TRBJ2-4, the V gene TRBV6-1; TRBD1 is a possible D gene (5 bases). The CDR3 is made up of 11 amino acids. V was pared by 10 bases and J by 6 bases, with 10 bases between. The germline CDR1 and CDR2 sequences are MNHNS and SASEGT.

The chain employs TRBV29-1 and TRBJ2-1; tentatively, D is TRBD2 (5 bases). Germline lookup yields CDR1 SQVTM and CDR2 ANQGSEA. The V end lost 8 bases, the J end lost 5 bases, and 19 bases lay between the germline ends. The CDR3 totals 14 residues. The CDR3 DNA reads as TGCAGCACCGTTACTCCGGGAAGGAACAATGAGCAGTTCTTC. Amino acids: CSTVTPGRNNEQFF.

This clonotype has just a few counts. The chain employs TRBV7-3 and TRBJ2-3; a weak D match, TRBD2 (6 bases). Germline CDR1 reads SGHTA; CDR2 reads FQGTGA. Trimming left V 5 bases short and J 1 base short, with 16 bases between. CDR3 length equals 16 residues. The chain's CDR3 is CASSQGDGGGTDTQYF. The CDR3 bases are TGTGCCAGCAGCCAGGGCGATGGCGGGGGCACAGATACGCAGTATTTT.